A single sample is the source of the 2 T cell receptor beta chains below, sequenced in a study of blood T cell repertoires in COVID-19. Only in-frame clones appear in the TCRdb table, and some are missing; sequencing was by immunoSEQ multiplex PCR. Of about 97,000 clones listed, around 90% are singletons. Sequencing was done on a sample of peripheral blood. These receptors all stem from a woman aged 45-60 years with COVID-19, enrolled during active disease.

The chain couples TRBV7-2 to TRBJ2-3; 9 bases line up with TRBD2. This CDR3 has 18 residues. Germline V CDR1 and CDR2: SGHTA, FQGNSA. V shed 0 bases and J 7 bases; nucleotides not matched to a gene: 14. This chain's CDR3 is CASSLAPGSAGGGNTQYF. CDR3 coding DNA: TGTGCCAGCAGCTTAGCTCCCGGTTCAGCGGGGGGCGGGAATACGCAGTATTTT.

The chain combines TRBV18 with TRBJ1-5; TRBD1 is a possible D gene (6 bases). Per the germline V gene, CDR1 is KGHSH and CDR2 is LQKENI. V lost 2 bases to trimming and J lost 1 base, with 9 bases between them. The CDR3 is 15 amino acids. This chain's CDR3 is CASSPSQGSNQPQHF. In DNA, the CDR3 is TGTGCCAGCTCACCAAGTCAGGGGAGCAATCAGCCCCAGCATTTT.